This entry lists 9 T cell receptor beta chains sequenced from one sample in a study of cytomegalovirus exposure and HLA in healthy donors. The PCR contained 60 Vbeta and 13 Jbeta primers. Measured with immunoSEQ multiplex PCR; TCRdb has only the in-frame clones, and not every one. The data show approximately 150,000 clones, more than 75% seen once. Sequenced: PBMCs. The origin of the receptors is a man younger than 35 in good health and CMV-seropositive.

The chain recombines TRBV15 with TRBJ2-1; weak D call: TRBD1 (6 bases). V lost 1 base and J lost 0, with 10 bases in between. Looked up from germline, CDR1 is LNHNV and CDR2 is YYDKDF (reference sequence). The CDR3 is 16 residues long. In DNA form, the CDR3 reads TGTGCCACCAGCAGAGGTGAAGGGGGCTCCTACAATGAGCAGTTCTTC. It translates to CATSRGEGGSYNEQFF.

The CDR3 loop reads CASTDGLVTDTQYF. As DNA, the CDR3 is TGTGCCAGCACGGACGGACTAGTCACAGATACGCAGTATTTT. The rearrangement links TRBV2 to TRBJ2-3; 7 positions match TRBD2. V was pared by 7 bases and J by 2 bases, with 6 bases of the junction left unmatched. The CDR3 length is 14 residues. CDR1 is SNHLY, CDR2 FYNNEI, per germline.

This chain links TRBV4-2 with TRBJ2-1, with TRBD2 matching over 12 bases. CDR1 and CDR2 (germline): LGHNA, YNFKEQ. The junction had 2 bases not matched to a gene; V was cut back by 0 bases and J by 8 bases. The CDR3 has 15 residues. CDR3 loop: CASSQELAGGYEQFF. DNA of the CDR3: TGTGCCAGCAGCCAAGAACTAGCGGGGGGTTATGAGCAGTTCTTC.

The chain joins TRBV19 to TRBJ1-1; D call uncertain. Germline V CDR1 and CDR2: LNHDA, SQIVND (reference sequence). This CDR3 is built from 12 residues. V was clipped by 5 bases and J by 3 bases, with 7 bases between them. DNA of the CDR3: TGTGCCAGTAGTCCCCGGGACACTGAAGCTTTCTTT. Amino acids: CASSPRDTEAFF.

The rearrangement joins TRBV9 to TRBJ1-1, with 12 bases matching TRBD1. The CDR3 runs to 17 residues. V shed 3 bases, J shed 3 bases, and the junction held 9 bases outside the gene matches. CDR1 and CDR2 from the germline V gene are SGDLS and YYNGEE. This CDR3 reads CASSDGTGGIRDTEAFF. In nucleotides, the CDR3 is TGTGCCAGCAGCGACGGGACAGGGGGCATCCGTGACACTGAAGCTTTCTTT.

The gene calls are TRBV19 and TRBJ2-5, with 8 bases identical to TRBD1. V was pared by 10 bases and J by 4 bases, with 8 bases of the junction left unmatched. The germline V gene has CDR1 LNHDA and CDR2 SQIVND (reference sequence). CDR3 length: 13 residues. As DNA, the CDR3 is TGTGCCACTTCAGGGGGCGCCGGAGAGACCCAGTACTTC. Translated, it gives CATSGGAGETQYF.

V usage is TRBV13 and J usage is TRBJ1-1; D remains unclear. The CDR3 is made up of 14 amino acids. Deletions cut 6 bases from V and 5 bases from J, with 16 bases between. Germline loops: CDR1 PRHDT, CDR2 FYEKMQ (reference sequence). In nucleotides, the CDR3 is TGTGCCAGCAGTAAGGAGGGAGGAAAAACTGAAGCTTTCTTT. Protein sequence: CASSKEGGKTEAFF. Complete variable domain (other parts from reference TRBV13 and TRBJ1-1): AAGVIQSPRHLIKEKRETATLKCYPIPRHDTVYWYQQGPGQDPQFLISFYEKMQSDKGSIPDRFSAQQFSDYHSELNMSSLELGDSALYFCASSKEGGKTEAFFGQGTRLTVV.

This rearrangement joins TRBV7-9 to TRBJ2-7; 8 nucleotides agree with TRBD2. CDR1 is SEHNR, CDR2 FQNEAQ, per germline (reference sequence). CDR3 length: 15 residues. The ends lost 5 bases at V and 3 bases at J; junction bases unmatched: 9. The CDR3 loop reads CASSPGSGSNYEQYF. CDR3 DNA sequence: TGTGCCAGCAGCCCTGGGAGCGGGAGTAACTACGAGCAGTACTTC.

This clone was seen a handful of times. The DNA of the CDR3 is TGTGCCAGCAGTTACCGGGCAGGGTCTGCCGGGGAGCTGTTTTTT. Residues: CASSYRAGSAGELFF. V and J are TRBV6-6 and TRBJ2-2; tentative D call: TRBD1 (5 bases). Trimming shortened V by 2 bases and J by 6 bases, and 13 bases separated the two germline ends. Germline V gene data show CDR1 as MNHNY and CDR2 as SVGAGI (reference sequence). This CDR3 has 15 amino acids.